This note documents a single TCR beta chain sequence. The data originate from a study of blood T cell repertoires in COVID-19. Libraries were prepared by immunoSEQ multiplex PCR; TCRdb keeps only in-frame clonotypes and omits some of them. In the table there are about 280,000 clones, 70% to 90% of which are singletons. The CDR3 spans 14 residues. The V gene lost 4 bases and the J gene lost 3 bases, with 13 bases spanning the gap. CDR1 is MNHEY, CDR2 SMNVEV, per germline (reference sequence). The chain has TRBV27 and TRBJ2-7, with D maybe TRBD1 (6 bases). Sequencing was carried out using peripheral blood. This TCR was recovered from a man between 45 and 60 years old with active or convalescent COVID-19. The CDR3 reads CASSSPIRGYEQYF. The CDR3 region has the DNA TGTGCCAGCAGTTCCCCCATCAGGGGCTACGAGCAGTACTTC.